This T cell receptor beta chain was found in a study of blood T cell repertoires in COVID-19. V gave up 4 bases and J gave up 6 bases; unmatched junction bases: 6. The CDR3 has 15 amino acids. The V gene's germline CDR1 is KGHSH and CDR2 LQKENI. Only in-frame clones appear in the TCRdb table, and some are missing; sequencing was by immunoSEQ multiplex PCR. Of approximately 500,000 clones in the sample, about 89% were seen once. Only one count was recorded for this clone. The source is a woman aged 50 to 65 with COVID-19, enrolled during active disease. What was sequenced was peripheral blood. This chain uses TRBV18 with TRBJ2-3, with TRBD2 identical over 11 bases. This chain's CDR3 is CASSQIAGGPDTQYF. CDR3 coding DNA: TGTGCCAGCTCACAAATAGCGGGGGGGCCCGATACGCAGTATTTT.